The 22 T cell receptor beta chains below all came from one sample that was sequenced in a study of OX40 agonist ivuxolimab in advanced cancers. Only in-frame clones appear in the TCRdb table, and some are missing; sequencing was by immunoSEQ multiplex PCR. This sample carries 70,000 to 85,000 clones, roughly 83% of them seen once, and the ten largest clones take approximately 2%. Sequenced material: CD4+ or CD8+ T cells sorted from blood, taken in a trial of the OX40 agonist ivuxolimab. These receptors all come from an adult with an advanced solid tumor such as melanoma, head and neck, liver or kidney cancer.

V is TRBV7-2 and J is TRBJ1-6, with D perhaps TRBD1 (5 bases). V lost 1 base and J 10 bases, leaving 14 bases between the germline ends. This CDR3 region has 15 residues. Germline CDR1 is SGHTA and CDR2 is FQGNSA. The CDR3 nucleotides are TGTGCCAGCAGCTTAGGTACGGGGGGAAGGTCACCCCTCCACTTT. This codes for CASSLGTGGRSPLHF. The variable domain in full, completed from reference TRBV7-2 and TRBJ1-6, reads GAGVSQSPSNKVTEKGKDVELRCDPISGHTALYWYRQSLGQGLEFLIYFQGNSAPDKSGLPSDRFSAERTGGSVSTLTIQRTQQEDSAVYLCASSLGTGGRSPLHFGNGTRLTVT.

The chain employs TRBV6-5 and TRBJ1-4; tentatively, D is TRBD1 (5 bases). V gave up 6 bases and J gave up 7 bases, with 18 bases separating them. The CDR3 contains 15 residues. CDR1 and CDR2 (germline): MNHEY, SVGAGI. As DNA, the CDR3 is TGTGCCAGCAGCCCATACGGGGGTTCTAGTGAAAAACTGTTTTTT. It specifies CASSPYGGSSEKLFF.

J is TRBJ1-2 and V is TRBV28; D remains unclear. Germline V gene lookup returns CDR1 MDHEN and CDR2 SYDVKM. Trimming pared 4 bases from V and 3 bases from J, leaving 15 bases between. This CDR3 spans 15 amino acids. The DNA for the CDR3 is TGTGCCAGCAGTTCCCTCGGGAGGACCCACTATGGCTACACCTTC. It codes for CASSSLGRTHYGYTF.

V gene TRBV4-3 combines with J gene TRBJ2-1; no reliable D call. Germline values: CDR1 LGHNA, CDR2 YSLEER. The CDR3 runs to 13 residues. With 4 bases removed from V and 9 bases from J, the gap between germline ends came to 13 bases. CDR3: CASSLGVAGEQFF. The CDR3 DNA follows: TGCGCCAGCAGCCTTGGGGTAGCCGGTGAGCAGTTCTTC.

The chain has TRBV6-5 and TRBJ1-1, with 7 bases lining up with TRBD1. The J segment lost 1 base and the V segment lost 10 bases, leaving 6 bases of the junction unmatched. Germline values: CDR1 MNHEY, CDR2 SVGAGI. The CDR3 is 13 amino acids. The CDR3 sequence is CATTGSGNTEAFF. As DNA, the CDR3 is TGTGCCACGACAGGGAGTGGGAACACTGAAGCTTTCTTT.

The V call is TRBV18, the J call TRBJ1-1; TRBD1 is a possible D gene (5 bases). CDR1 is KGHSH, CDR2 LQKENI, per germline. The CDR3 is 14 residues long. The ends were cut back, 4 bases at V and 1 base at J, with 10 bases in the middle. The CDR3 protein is CASSRGLTNTEAFF. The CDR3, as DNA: TGTGCCAGCTCACGGGGCTTGACGAACACTGAAGCTTTCTTT. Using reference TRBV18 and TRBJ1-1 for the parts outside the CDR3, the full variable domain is NAGVMQNPRHLVRRRGQEARLRCSPMKGHSHVYWYRQLPEEGLKFMVYLQKENIIDESGMPKERFSAEFPKEGPSILRIQQVVRGDSAAYFCASSRGLTNTEAFFGQGTRLTVV.

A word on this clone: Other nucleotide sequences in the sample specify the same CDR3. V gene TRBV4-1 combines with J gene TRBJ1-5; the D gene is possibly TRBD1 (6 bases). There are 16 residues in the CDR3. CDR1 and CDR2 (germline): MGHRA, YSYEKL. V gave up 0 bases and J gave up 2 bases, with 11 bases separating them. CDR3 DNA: TGCGCCAGCAGCCAAGATGGGGGGCTCGGCAATCAGCCCCAGCATTTT. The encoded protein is CASSQDGGLGNQPQHF.

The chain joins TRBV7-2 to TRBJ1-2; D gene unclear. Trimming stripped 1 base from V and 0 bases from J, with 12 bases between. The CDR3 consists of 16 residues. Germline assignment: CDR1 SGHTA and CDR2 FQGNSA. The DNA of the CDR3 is TGTGCCAGCAGCTTAGAGTGGGCTTTAGCTAACTATGGCTACACCTTC. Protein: CASSLEWALANYGYTF.

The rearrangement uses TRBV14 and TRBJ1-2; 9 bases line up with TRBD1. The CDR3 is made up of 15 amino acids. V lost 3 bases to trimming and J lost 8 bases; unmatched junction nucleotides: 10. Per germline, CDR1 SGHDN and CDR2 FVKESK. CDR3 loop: CASSHAGTGIGGYTF. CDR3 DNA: TGTGCCAGCAGCCATGCCGGGACAGGGATCGGCGGCTACACCTTC.

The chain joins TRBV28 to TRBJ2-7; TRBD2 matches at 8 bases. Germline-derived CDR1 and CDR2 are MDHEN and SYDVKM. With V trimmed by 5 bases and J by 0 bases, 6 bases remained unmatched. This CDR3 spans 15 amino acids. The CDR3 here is CASSRPAGGSYEQYF. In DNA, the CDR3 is TGTGCCAGCAGTCGTCCGGCGGGGGGCTCCTACGAGCAGTACTTC.

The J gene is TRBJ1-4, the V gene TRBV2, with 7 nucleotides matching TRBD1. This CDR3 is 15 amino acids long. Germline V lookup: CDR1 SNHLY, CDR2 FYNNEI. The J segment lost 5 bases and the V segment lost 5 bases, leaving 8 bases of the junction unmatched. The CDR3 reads CASSPRTGQNEKLFF. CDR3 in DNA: TGTGCCAGCAGTCCCCGGACAGGACAAAATGAAAAACTGTTTTTT.

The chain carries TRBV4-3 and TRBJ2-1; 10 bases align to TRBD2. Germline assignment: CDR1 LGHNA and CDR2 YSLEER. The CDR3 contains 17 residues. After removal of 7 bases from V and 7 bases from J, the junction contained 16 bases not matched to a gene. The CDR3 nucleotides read TGCGCCAGCATCATCCGAGGCACTAGCGGGGCCGCTAATGAGCAGTTCTTC. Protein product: CASIIRGTSGAANEQFF.

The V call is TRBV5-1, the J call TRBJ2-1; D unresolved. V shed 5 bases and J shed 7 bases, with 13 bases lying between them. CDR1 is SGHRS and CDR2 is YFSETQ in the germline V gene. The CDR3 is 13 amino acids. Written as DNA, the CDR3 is TGCGCCAGCAGAGTAATCCTGCGGAATGAGCAGTTCTTC. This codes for CASRVILRNEQFF.

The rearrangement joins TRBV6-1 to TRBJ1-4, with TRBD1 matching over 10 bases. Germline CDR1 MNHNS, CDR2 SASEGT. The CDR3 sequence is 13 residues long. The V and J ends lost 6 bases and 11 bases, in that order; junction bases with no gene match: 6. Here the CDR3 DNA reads TGTGCCAGCAGAGGGACAGGGGAGGGGAAACTGTTTTTT. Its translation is CASRGTGEGKLFF.

This chain's CDR3 is CASSFSGGNEQFF. CDR3 DNA: TGTGCCAGCAGTTTTAGCGGAGGCAATGAGCAGTTCTTC. The chain has TRBV27 and TRBJ2-1, with D possibly TRBD2 on 6 matching bases. The V end was cut by 3 bases, the J end by 6 bases, with 9 bases between. Germline-derived CDR1 and CDR2 are MNHEY and SMNVEV (reference sequence). The CDR3 contains 13 residues.

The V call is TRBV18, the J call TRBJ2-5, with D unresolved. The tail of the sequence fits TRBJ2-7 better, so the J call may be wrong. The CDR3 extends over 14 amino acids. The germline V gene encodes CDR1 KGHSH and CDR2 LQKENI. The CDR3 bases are TGTGCCAGCTCAGCCTCGACCGCTTCCTACGAGCAGTACTTC. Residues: CASSASTASYEQYF.

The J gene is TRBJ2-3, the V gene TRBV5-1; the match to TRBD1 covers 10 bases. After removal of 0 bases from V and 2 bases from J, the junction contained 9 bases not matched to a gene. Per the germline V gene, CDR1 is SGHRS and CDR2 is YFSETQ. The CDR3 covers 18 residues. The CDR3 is CASSLGLEGQGSTDTQYF. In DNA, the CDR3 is TGCGCCAGCAGCTTGGGCCTAGAGGGACAGGGGTCCACAGATACGCAGTATTTT.

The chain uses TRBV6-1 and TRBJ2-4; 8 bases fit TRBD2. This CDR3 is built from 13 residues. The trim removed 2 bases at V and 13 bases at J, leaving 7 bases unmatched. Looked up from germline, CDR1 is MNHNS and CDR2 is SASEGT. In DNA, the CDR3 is TGTGCCAGCAGTGAAAAGGGACTAGGTAACCAGTACTTC. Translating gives CASSEKGLGNQYF.

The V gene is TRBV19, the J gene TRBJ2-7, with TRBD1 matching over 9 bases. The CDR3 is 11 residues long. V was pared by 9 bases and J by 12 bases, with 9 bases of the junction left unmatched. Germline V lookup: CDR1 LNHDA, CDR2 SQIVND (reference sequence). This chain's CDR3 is CASGTGKFPYF. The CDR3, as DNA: TGTGCCAGCGGGACAGGGAAATTTCCGTACTTC. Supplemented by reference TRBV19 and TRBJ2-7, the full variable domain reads DGGITQSPKYLFRKEGQNVTLSCEQNLNHDAMYWYRQDPGQGLRLIYYSQIVNDFQKGDIAEGYSVSREKKESFPLTVTSAQKNPTAFYLCASGTGKFPYFGPGTRLTVT.

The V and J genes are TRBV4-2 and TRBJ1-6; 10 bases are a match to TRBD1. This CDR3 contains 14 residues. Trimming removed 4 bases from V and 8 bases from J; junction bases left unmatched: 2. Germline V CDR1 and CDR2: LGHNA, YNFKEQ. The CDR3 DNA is TGTGCCAGCAGCCGGGGACAGGGGCATTCACCCCTCCACTTT. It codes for CASSRGQGHSPLHF.

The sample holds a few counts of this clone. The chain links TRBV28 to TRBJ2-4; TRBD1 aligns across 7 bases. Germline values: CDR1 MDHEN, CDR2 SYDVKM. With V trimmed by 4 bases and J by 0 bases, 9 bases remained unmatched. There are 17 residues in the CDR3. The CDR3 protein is CASSSWGQQLAKNIQYF. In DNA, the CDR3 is TGTGCCAGCAGTTCTTGGGGACAGCAATTAGCCAAAAACATTCAGTACTTC.

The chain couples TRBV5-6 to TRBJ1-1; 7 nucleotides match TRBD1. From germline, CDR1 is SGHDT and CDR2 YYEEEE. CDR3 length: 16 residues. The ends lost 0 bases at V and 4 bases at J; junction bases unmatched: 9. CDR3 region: CASSLVGRQGVTEAFF. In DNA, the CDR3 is TGTGCCAGCAGCTTGGTGGGGCGGCAGGGGGTCACTGAAGCTTTCTTT.